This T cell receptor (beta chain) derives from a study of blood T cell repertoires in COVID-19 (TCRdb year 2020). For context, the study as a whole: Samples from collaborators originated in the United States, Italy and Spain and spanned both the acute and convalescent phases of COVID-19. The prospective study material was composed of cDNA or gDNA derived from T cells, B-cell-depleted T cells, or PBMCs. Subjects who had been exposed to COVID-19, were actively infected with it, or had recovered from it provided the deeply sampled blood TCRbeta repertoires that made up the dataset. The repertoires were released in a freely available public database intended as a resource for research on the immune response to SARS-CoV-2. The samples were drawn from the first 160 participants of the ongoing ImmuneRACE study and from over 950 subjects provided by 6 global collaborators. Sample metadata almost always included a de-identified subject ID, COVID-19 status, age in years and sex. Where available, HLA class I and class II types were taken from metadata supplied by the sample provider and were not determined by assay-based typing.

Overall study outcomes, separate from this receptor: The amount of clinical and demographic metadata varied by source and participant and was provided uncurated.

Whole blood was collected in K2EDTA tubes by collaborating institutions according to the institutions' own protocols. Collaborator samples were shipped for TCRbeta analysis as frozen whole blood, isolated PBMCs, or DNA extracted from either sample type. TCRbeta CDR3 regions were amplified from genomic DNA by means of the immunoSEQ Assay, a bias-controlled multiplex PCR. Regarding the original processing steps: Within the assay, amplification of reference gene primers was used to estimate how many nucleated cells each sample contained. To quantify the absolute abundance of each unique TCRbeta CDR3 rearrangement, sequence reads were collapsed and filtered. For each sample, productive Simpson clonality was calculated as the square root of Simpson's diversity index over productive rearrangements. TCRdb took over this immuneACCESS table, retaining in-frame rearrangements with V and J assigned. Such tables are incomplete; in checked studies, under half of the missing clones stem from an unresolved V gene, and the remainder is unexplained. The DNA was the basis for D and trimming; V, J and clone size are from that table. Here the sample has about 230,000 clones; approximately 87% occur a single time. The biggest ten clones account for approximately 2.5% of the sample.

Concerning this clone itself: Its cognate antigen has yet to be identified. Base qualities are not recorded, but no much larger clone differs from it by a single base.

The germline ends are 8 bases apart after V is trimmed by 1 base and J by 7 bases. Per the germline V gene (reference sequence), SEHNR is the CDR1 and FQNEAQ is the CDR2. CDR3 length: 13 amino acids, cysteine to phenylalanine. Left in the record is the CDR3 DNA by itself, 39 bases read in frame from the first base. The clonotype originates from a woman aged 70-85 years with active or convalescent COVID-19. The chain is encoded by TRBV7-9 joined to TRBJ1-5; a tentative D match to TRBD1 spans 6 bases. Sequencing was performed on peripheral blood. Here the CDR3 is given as CASSLEGQQPQHF. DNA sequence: TGTGCCAGCAGCTTAGAAGGACAGCAGCCCCAGCATTTT.